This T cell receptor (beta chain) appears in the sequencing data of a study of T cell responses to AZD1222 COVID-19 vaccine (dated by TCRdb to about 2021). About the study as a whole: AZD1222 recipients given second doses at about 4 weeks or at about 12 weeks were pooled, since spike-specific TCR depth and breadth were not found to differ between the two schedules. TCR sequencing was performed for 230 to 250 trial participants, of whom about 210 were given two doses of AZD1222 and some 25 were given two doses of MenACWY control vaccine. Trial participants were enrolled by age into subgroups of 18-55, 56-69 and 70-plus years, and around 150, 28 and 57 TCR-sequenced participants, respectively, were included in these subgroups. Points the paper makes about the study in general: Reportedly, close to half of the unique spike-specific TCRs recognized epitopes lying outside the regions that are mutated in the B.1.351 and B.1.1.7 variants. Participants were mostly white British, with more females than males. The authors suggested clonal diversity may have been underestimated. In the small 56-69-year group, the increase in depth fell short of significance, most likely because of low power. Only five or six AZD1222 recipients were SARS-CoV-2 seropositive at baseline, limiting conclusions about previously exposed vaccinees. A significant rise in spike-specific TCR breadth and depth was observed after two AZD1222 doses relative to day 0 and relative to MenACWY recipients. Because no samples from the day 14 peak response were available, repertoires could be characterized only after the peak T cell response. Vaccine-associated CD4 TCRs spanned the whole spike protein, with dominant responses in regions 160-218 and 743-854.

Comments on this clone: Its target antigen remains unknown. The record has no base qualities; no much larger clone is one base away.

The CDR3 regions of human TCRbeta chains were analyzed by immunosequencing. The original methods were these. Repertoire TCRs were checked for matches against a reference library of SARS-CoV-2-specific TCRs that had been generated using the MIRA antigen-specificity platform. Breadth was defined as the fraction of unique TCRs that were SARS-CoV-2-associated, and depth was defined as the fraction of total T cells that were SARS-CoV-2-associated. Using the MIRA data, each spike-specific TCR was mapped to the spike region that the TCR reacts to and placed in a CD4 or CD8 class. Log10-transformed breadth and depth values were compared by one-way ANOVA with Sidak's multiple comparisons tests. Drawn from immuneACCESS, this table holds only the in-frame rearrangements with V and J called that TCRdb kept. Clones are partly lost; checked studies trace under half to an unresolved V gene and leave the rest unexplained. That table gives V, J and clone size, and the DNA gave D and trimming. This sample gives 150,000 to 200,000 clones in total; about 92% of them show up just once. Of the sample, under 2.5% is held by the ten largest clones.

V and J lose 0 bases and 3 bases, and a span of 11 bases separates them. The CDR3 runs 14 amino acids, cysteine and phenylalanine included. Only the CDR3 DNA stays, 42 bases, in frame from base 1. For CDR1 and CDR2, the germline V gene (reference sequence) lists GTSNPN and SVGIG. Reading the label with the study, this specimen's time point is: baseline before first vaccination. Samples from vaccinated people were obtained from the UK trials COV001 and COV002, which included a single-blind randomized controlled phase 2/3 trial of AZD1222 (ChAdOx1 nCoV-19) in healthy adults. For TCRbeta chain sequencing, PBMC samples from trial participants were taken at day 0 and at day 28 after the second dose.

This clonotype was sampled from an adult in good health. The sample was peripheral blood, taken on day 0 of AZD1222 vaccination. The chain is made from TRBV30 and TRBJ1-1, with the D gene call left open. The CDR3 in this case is CAWSVKGSDTEAFF. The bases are TGTGCCTGGAGTGTTAAGGGTTCCGACACTGAAGCTTTCTTT.